The 10 T cell receptor beta chains reported below all come from one sample, sequenced in a study of neurological immune-mediated disorders. MiXCR, run by TCRdb on the 5' RACE reads, gives a single entry per CDR3 protein. In the table there are approximately 74,000 distinct CDR3 sequences, 4% to 6% of which are singletons. Material: PBMCs. The receptors derive from a man younger than 35 with multiple sclerosis.

This clonotype was seen repeatedly, ten times or more. The genes are TRBV24-1 and TRBJ1-2; D remains ambiguous. The CDR3 is 12 amino acids. Trimming stripped 5 bases from V and 4 bases from J, with 7 bases between. Per germline, CDR1 KGHDR and CDR2 SFDVKD. The CDR3 sequence: CATSAGSYGYTF. CDR3 DNA sequence: TGTGCCACCAGTGCCGGCAGCTATGGCTACACCTTC.

Remarks on this clonotype: This may be a read error: a much more frequent sequence differs by one nucleotide. The chain recombines TRBV29-1 with TRBJ2-1; D is perhaps TRBD1 (5 bases). Germline values: CDR1 SQVTM, CDR2 ANQGSEA. This CDR3 is built from 15 residues. Trimming took 6 bases from V and 2 from J, leaving 17 bases between them. The CDR3 region has the DNA TGCAGCGTCGAACCGGGCGCAGGGACCTACAATGAGCAGTTCTTC. It specifies CSVEPGAGTYNEQFF.

In its sample, this clonotype was seen many times. The chain joins TRBV25-1 to TRBJ2-1; possible D gene TRBD2, 6 bases. The CDR3 covers 12 residues. Germline V gives CDR1 MGHDK, CDR2 SYGVNS. Trimming pared 5 bases from V and 7 bases from J, leaving 9 bases between. CDR3 protein: CASSPAGNEQFF. Written as DNA, the CDR3 is TGTGCCAGCAGTCCGGCGGGAAATGAGCAGTTCTTC. Full variable domain (outside the CDR3, taken from reference TRBV25-1 and TRBJ2-1): EADIYQTPRYLVIGTGKKITLECSQTMGHDKMYWYQQDPGMELHLIHYSYGVNSTEKGDLSSESTVSRIRTEHFPLTLESARPSHTSQYLCASSPAGNEQFFGPGTRLTVL.

The table lists this clonotype with many counts. The rearrangement uses TRBV7-9 and TRBJ1-5; D is unclear. The CDR3 runs to 14 residues. Germline CDR1 and CDR2: SEHNR and FQNEAQ (reference sequence). The germline V and J ends were trimmed by 5 bases and 2 bases, with 10 bases remaining between them. In DNA, the CDR3 is TGTGCCAGCAGCCCCGTGCAGGGCAATCAGCCCCAGCATTTT. Translating gives CASSPVQGNQPQHF.

This clonotype was recorded many times. The chain has TRBV12-3 or TRBV12-4 and TRBJ2-7; 7 nucleotides match TRBD1. J lost 0 bases, V lost 9 bases, and 8 bases had no gene match. The CDR3 extends over 14 amino acids. Here the CDR3 reads CASQTGSSSYEQYF. DNA for the CDR3: TGTGCCAGTCAGACAGGGTCAAGCTCCTACGAGCAGTACTTC.

At least ten counts were recorded for this clonotype. The V and J genes are TRBV5-1 and TRBJ2-1; no clear D gene. The CDR3 runs to 14 residues. The germline V gene encodes CDR1 SGHRS and CDR2 YFSETQ. The V end was cut by 1 base, the J end by 9 bases, with 14 bases between. The DNA for the CDR3 is TGCGCCAGCAGCTTGAAGGACCTATGGAGTGAGCAGTTCTTC. Translated: CASSLKDLWSEQFF. Full variable domain (remainder filled in from reference TRBV5-1 and TRBJ2-1): KAGVTQTPRYLIKTRGQQVTLSCSPISGHRSVSWYQQTPGQGLQFLFEYFSETQRNKGNFPGRFSGRQFSNSRSEMNVSTLELGDSALYLCASSLKDLWSEQFFGPGTRLTVL.

This clonotype was recorded many times. CDR3 in DNA: TGTGCCAGCAGCTTCCCTAACCAAGAGACCCAGTACTTC. It yields the protein CASSFPNQETQYF. This sequence joins TRBV7-2 and TRBJ2-5, with unresolved D. V was trimmed by 3 bases and J by 0 bases, leaving 5 bases between them. This CDR3 is built from 13 residues. Germline CDR1 and CDR2: SGHTA and FQGNSA.

This clonotype was picked up a small number of times. A read error is possible here, since a much larger clone lies one base away. This chain connects TRBV5-1 to TRBJ1-2, with unresolved D. CDR3 length: 15 residues. Trimming shortened V by 4 bases and J by 6 bases, and 19 bases separated the two germline ends. Germline assignment: CDR1 SGHRS and CDR2 YFSETQ. The CDR3 coding sequence is TGCGCCAGCAGCCTATGGACCGAAGCCACGGATGGCTACACCTTC. It translates to CASSLWTEATDGYTF.

This clonotype was seen repeatedly, ten times or more. The genes are TRBV20-1 and TRBJ2-5, with a possible D match to TRBD2 (6 bases). Germline V gene sequence: CDR1 DFQATT, CDR2 SNEGSKA (reference sequence). V lost 1 base to trimming and J lost 2 bases, with 8 bases between them. The CDR3 loop spans 13 amino acids. CDR3 amino acids: CSARGGLQETQYF. The CDR3 region has the DNA TGCAGTGCTAGAGGGGGACTGCAAGAGACCCAGTACTTC.

In its sample, this clonotype was seen many times. The chain has TRBV7-9 and TRBJ2-5; 7 nucleotides align to TRBD1. The germline gives CDR1 SEHNR, CDR2 FQNEAQ (reference sequence). With V trimmed by 2 bases and J by 4 bases, 7 bases remained unmatched. The CDR3 totals 15 residues. CDR3 DNA sequence: TGTGCCAGCAGCTTATCCACAGGGGCCGGAGAGACCCAGTACTTC. Amino acids: CASSLSTGAGETQYF.